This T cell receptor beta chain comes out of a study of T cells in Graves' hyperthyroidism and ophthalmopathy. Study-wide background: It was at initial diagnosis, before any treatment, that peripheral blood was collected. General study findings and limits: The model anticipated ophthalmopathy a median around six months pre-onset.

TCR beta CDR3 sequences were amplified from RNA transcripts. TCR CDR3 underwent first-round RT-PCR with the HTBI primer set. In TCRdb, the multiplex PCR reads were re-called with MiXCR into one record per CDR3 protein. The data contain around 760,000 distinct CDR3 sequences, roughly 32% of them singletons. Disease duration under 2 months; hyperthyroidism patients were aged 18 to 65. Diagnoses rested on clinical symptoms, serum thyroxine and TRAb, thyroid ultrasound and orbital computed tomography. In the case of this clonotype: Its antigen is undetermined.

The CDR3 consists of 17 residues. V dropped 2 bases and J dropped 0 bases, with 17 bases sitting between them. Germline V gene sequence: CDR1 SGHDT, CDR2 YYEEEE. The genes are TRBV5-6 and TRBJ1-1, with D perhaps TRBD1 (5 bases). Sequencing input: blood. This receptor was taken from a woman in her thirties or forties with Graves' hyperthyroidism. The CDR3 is CASSFYPGTYMNTEAFF. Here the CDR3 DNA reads TGTGCCAGCAGCTTTTATCCAGGGACCTATATGAACACTGAAGCTTTCTTT.